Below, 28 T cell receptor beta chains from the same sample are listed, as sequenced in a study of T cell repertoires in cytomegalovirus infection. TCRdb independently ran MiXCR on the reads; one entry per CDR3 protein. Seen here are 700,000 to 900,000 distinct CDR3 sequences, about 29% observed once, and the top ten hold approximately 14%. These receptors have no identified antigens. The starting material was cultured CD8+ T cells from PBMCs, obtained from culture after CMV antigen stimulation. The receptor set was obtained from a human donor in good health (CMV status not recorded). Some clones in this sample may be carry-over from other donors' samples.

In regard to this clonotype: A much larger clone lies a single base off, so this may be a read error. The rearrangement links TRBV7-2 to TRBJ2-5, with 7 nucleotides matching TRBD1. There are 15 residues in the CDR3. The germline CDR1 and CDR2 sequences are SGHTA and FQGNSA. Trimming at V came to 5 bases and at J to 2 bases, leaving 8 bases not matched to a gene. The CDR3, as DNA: TGTGCCAGCAGCGAGGGACAGATGAGACAAGAGACCCAGTACTTC. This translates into CASSEGQMRQETQYF.

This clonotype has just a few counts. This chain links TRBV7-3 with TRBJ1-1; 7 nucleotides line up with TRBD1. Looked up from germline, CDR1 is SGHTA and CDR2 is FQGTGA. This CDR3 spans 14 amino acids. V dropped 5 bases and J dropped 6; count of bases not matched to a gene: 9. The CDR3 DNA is TGTGCCAGCAGCCTACAGGGGACAGCCCCTGAAGCTTTCTTT. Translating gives CASSLQGTAPEAFF.

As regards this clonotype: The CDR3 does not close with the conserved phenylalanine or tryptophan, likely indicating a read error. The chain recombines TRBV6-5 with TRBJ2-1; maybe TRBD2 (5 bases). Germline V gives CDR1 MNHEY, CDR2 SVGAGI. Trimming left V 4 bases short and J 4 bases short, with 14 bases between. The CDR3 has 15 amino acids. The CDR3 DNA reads TGTGCCAGCAGTTCTGGTCCTCCGGGGTACAATGAGCAGTTCATC. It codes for CASSSGPPGYNEQFI.

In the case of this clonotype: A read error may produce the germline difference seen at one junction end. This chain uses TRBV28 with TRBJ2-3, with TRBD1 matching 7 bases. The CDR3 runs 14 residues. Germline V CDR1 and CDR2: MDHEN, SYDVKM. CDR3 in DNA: TGTGCCAGCAGCCAACCGGGGACAGCCCGTCATCACTTTTTT. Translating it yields CASSQPGTARHHFF.

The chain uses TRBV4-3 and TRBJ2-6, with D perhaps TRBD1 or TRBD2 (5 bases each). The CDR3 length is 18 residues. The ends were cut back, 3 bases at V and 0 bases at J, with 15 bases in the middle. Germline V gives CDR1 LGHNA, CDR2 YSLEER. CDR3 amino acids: CASSHPGTEISGANVLTF. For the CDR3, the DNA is TGCGCCAGCAGCCACCCCGGGACGGAAATCTCTGGGGCCAACGTCCTGACTTTC.

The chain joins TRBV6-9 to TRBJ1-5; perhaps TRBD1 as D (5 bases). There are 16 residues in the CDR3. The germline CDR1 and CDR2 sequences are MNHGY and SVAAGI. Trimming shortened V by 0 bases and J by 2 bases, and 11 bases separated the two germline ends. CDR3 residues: CASSYSGQGRNQPQHF. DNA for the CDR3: TGTGCCAGCAGTTATTCGGGGCAGGGACGCAATCAGCCCCAGCATTTT.

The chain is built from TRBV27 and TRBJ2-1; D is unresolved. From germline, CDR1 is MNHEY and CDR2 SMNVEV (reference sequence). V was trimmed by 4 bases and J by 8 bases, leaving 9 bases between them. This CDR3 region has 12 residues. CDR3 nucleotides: TGTGCCAGCAGTTCCCAAATCGATGAGCAGTTCTTC. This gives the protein CASSSQIDEQFF.

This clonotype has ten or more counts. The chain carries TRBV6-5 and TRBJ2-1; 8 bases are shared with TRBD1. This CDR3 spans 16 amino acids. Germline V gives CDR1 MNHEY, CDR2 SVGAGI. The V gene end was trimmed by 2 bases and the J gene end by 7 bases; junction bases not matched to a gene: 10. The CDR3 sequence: CASSYGEAGGYNEQFF. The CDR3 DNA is TGTGCCAGCAGTTACGGAGAGGCAGGGGGCTATAATGAGCAGTTCTTC.

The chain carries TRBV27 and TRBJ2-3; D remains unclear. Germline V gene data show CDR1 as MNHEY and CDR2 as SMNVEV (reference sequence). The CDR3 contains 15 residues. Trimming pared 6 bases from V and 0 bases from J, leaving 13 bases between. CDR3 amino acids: CASSPRSRSTDTQYF. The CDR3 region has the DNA TGTGCCAGCAGCCCGCGGTCGCGTAGCACAGATACGCAGTATTTT.

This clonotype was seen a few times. CDR3 sequence reads: CASTQEPSSYNEQFF. In nucleotides, the CDR3 is TGTGCCAGTACCCAGGAGCCCAGCTCCTACAATGAGCAGTTCTTC. The chain is built from TRBV19 and TRBJ2-1, with D unclear. The germline V and J ends were trimmed by 7 bases and 0 bases, with 13 bases remaining between them. CDR3 length: 15 amino acids. Per the germline V gene, CDR1 is LNHDA and CDR2 is SQIVND (reference sequence).

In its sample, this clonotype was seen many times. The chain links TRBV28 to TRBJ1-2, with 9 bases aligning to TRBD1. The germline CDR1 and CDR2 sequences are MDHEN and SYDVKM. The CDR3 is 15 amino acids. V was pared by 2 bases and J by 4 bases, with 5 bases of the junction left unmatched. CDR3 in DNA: TGTGCCAGCAGTTTACAGGGACAGGGTGGCTATGGCTACACCTTC. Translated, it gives CASSLQGQGGYGYTF.

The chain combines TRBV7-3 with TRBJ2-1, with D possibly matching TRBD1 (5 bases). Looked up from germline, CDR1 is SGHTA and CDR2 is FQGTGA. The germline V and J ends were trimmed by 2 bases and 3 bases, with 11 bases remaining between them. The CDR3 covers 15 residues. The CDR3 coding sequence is TGTGCCAGCAGCTTAGTTTCGACAGACTACAATGAGCAGTTCTTC. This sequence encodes CASSLVSTDYNEQFF. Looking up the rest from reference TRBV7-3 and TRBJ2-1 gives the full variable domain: GAGVSQTPSNKVTEKGKYVELRCDPISGHTALYWYRQSLGQGPEFLIYFQGTGAADDSGLPNDRFFAVRPEGSVSTLKIQRTERGDSAVYLCASSLVSTDYNEQFFGPGTRLTVL.

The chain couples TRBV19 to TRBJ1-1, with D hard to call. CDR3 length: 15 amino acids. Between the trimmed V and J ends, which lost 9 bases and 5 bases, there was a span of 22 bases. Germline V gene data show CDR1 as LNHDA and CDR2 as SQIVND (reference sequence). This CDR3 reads CASSPVTQIVTEAFF. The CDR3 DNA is TGTGCCAGCAGCCCGGTGACGCAGATCGTGACTGAAGCTTTCTTT.

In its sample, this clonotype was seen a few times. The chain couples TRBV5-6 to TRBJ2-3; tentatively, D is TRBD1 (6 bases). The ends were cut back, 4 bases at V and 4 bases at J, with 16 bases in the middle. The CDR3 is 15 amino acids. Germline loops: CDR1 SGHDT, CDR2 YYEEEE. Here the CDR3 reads CASSPDRSSADTQYF. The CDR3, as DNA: TGTGCCAGCAGCCCCGACAGGTCATCCGCAGATACGCAGTATTTT.

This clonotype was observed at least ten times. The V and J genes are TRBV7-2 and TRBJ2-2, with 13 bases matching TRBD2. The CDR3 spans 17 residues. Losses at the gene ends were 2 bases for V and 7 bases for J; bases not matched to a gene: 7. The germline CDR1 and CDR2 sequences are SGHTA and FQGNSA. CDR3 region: CASSLSRTSGGIGELFF. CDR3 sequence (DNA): TGTGCCAGCAGCTTATCCCGGACTAGCGGGGGAATCGGGGAGCTGTTTTTT. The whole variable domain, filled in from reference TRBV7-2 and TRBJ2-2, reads GAGVSQSPSNKVTEKGKDVELRCDPISGHTALYWYRQSLGQGLEFLIYFQGNSAPDKSGLPSDRFSAERTGGSVSTLTIQRTQQEDSAVYLCASSLSRTSGGIGELFFGEGSRLTVL.

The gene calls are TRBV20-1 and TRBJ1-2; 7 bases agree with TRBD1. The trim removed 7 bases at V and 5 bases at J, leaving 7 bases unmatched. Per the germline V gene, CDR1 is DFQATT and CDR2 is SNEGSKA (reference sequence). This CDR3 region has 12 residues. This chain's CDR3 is CSVPTGLYGYTF. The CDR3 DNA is TGCAGTGTCCCGACAGGGTTGTATGGCTACACCTTC.

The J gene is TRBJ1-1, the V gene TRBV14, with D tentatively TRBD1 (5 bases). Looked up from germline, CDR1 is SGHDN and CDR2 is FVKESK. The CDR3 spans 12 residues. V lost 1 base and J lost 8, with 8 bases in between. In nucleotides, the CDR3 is TGTGCCAGCAGCCAAGGACAGCTCGAAGCTTTCTTT. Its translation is CASSQGQLEAFF.

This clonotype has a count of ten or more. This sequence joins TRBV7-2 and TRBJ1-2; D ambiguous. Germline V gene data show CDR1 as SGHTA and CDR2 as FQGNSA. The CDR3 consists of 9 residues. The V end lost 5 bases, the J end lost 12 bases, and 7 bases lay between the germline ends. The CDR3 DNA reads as TGTGCCAGCAGCCTCCTGGACACCTTC. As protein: CASSLLDTF.

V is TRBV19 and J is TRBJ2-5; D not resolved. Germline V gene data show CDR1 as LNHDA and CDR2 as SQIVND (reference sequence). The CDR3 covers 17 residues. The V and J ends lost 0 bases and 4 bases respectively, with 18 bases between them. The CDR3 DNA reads TGTGCCAGTAGTATAGAAGGCAGAAACCTACCGGGAGAGACCCAGTACTTC. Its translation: CASSIEGRNLPGETQYF.

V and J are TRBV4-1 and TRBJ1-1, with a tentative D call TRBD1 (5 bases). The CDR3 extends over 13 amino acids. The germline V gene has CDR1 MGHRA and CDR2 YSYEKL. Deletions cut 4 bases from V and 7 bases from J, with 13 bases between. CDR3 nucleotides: TGCGCCAGCAGCCCCCGGCAGGGTCTTGAAGCTTTCTTT. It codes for CASSPRQGLEAFF.

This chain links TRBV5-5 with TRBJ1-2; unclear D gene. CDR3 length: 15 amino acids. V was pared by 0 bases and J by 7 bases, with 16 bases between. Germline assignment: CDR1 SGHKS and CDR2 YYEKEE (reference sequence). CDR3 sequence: CASSLGRRGRSGYTF. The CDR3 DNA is TGTGCCAGCAGCTTGGGCAGGAGAGGAAGGAGTGGCTACACCTTC.

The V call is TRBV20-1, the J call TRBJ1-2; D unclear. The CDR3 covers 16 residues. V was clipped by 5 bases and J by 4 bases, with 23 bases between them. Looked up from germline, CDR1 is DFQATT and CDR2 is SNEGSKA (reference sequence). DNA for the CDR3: TGCAGTGCTGTAATGGTTTCGGACCGCGACCTCTATGGCTACACCTTC. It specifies CSAVMVSDRDLYGYTF.

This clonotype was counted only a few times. CDR3 sequence reads: CASSFGQGASGANVLTF. CDR3 bases: TGTGCCAGCAGCTTTGGACAGGGGGCCTCCGGGGCCAACGTCCTGACTTTC. The J gene is TRBJ2-6, the V gene TRBV7-3; 11 positions agree with TRBD1. V dropped 3 bases and J dropped 4; count of bases not matched to a gene: 5. This CDR3 spans 17 amino acids. Looked up from germline, CDR1 is SGHTA and CDR2 is FQGTGA. The whole variable domain, filled in from reference TRBV7-3 and TRBJ2-6, reads GAGVSQTPSNKVTEKGKYVELRCDPISGHTALYWYRQSLGQGPEFLIYFQGTGAADDSGLPNDRFFAVRPEGSVSTLKIQRTERGDSAVYLCASSFGQGASGANVLTFGAGSRLTVL.

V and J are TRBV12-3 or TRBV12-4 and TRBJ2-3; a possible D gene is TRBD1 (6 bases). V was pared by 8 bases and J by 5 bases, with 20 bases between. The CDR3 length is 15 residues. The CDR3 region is CASGHPEKGVDTQYF. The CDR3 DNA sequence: TGTGCCAGCGGACATCCGGAAAAGGGGGTAGATACGCAGTATTTT.

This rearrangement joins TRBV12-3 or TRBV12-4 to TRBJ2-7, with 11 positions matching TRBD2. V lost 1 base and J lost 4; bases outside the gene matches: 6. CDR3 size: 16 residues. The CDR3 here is CASSLGGASGGYEQYV. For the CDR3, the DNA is TGTGCCAGCAGTTTAGGGGGTGCTAGCGGGGGGTACGAGCAGTACGTC.

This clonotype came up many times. The CDR3 spells CASSLDGGGYNEQFF. Here the CDR3 DNA reads TGTGCCAGCAGCTTAGACGGGGGGGGATACAATGAGCAGTTCTTC. V is TRBV7-2 and J is TRBJ2-1; 8 nucleotides agree with TRBD2. The CDR3 has 15 amino acids. Germline CDR1 SGHTA, CDR2 FQGNSA. V lost 1 base and J lost 4; bases outside the gene matches: 3.

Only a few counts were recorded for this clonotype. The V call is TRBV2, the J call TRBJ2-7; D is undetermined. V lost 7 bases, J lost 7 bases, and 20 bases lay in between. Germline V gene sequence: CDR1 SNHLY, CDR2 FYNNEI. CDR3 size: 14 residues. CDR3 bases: TGTGCCAGCACTACTAAGGTCGATTTGGGGGAGCAGTACTTC. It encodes CASTTKVDLGEQYF.

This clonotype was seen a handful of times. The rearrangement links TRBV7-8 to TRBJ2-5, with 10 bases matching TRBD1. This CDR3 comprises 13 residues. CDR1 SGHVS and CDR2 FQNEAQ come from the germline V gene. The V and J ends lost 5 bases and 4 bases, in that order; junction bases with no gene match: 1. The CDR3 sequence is CASSRDRGETQYF. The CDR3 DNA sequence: TGTGCCAGCAGCCGGGACAGGGGAGAGACCCAGTACTTC.